The 8 T cell receptor beta chains below all came from one sample that was sequenced in a study of CXCR3-negative and CXCR3-positive naive CD8 T cells. Regarding the study as a whole: CXCR3-positive naive cells carried more hydrophobic TRB CDR3s than CXCR3-negative naive cells did.

Their specific antigens are unknown. The method, 5' RACE with UMI labels, was used to prepare the TRB cDNA libraries. Reprocessing the 5' RACE reads, TCRdb reports a single entry for every CDR3 protein and omits DNA. The table for this sample gives about 4,900 distinct CDR3 sequences. Material: naive CXCR3+ CD8+ T cells from blood. Subset denoted: CD45RO-CCR7+CD27+CD95- naive CD8+ T cells expressing CXCR3 (TNR3+). Receptors were obtained from a human donor in good health. Some clones in this sample may be carry-over from other donors' samples.

The V and J genes are TRBV20-1 and TRBJ1-1. Germline-derived CDR1 and CDR2 are DFQATT and SNEGSKA (reference sequence). The CDR3 covers 15 residues. The chain's CDR3 is CSARPSQAVNTEAFF.

Its frequency marks this clonotype as medium-sized. This CDR3 is CASSPSGGRPEFRQPTQYF. The chain uses TRBV18 and TRBJ2-5. CDR3 size: 19 residues. Germline CDR1 KGHSH, CDR2 LQKENI.

This clonotype is medium-sized (0.01 to 0.1%) by frequency. The V gene is TRBV18, the J gene TRBJ2-7; TCRdb reports TRBD2, a call that lacks DNA to check it against. CDR1 and CDR2 from the germline V gene are KGHSH and LQKENI. The CDR3 length is 15 residues. The CDR3 is CASSPPEGSSYEQYF.

The chain links TRBV12-3 or TRBV12-4 to TRBJ1-1. The CDR3 contains 16 residues. CDR3 residues: CASSPIPGPPDTEAFF.

The rearrangement joins TRBV2 to TRBJ1-1; the D gene TCRdb calls, TRBD1, cannot be checked with no DNA. CDR1 is SNHLY, CDR2 FYNNEI, per germline. This CDR3 is built from 12 residues. This chain's CDR3 is CASESGFAEAFF.

The chain has TRBV4-2 and TRBJ1-1; TCRdb designates TRBD1, a call that cannot be tested without DNA. CDR1 and CDR2 (germline): LGHNA, YNFKEQ. The length of the CDR3 is 17 residues. The CDR3: CASSLGGQGTTNTEAFF.

This clonotype is identified as medium-sized (0.01 to 0.1%) from frequency. This sequence joins TRBV9 and TRBJ2-3. Germline CDR1 reads SGDLS; CDR2 reads YYNGEE. This CDR3 region has 13 residues. CDR3 amino acids: CASSSSTTDTQYF.

This clonotype is called medium-sized based on its frequency. J is TRBJ2-7 and V is TRBV29-1; TCRdb's D call of TRBD2 is untestable without DNA. The CDR3 has 14 residues. Germline CDR1 SQVTM, CDR2 ANQGSEA. This CDR3 is CSVGDGLAAYEQYF.